What follows is one TCR beta chain and its context. Antigen: not known. Anti-CD3/anti-CD28 beads served as a nonspecific positive control stimulus. Responding CD4+ T cells were sorted by upregulation of both CD40 ligand and CD69. Inclusion required CMV-positive serology and CD4+ counts above 400 cells/uL. The CDR3 covers 15 residues. V dropped 4 bases and J dropped 5; count of bases not matched to a gene: 8. Germline V gene data show CDR1 as SGHNT and CDR2 as YYREEE (reference sequence). This sample stems from a study of persistence of HIV-infected CD4 T cells. The libraries were made with immunoSEQ version 4 in survey mode. The data were produced by immunoSEQ multiplex PCR, yet TCRdb's version contains in-frame clones alone and is incomplete. This table has under 50,000 clones, approximately 90% appearing once.

This sequence joins TRBV5-4 and TRBJ1-4, with 7 positions matching TRBD1. The sample consisted of CD4+ T cells sorted from PBMCs after roughly 18-hour stimulation, taken from a patient who received antiretroviral therapy. The receptor was derived from an adult man with HIV who was CMV-seropositive. In nucleotides, the CDR3 is TGTGCCAGCAGCCAGTCAGGGACAGAGAATGAAAAACTGTTTTTT. Protein product: CASSQSGTENEKLFF.